This T cell receptor beta chain was sequenced during a study of T cells in Graves' hyperthyroidism and ophthalmopathy. The study's findings and limits: Within blood appeared most thyroid clonotypes that had expanded above 0.001.

Trimming took off 7 bases at V and 9 bases at J, with 13 bases between the two ends. This CDR3 region has 13 residues. Germline lookup yields CDR1 SGHAT and CDR2 FQNNGV. Those patients with uncontrolled infection, other autoimmune disease, pregnancy or lactation were excluded. Turning to this clonotype: No antigen is known for it.

Amplified regions were TCR beta CDR3 sequences from RNA transcripts. Researchers ran a first-round RT-PCR on the TCR CDR3 using the HTBI primer set. TCRdb analysed the multiplex PCR reads with MiXCR anew, one entry per CDR3 protein. The sample has 640,000 or so distinct CDR3 sequences, roughly 14% seen once. The rearrangement links TRBV11-2 to TRBJ1-6, with D perhaps matching TRBD1 (5 bases). The source of this sequence is a woman aged 40 to 50 with Graves' ophthalmopathy. Sequenced sample: blood. The CDR3 region has the DNA TGTGCCAGCACCAAGTCGAGGGGTTCACCCCTCCACTTT. This sequence encodes CASTKSRGSPLHF.